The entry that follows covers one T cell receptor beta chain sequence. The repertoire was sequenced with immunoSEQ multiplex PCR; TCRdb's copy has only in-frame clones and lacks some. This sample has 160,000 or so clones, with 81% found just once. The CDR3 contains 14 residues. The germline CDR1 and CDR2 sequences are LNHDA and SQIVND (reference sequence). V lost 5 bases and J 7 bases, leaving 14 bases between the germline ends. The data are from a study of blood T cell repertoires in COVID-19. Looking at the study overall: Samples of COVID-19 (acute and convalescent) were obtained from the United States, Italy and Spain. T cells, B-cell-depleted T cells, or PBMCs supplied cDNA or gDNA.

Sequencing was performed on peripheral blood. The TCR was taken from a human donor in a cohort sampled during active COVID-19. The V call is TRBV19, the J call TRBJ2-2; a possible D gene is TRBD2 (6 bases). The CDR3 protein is CASSVRLDVGELFF. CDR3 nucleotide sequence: TGTGCCAGTAGTGTCCGACTAGATGTCGGGGAGCTGTTTTTT.